This T cell receptor beta chain came from a study of Graves' ophthalmopathy and Graves' hyperthyroidism. Germline V gives CDR1 MNHNS, CDR2 SASEGT. Trimming stripped 4 bases from V and 6 bases from J, with 16 bases between. The CDR3 extends over 15 amino acids. This clonotype was seen ten or more times. Amplified material comprised TCR beta CDR3 regions derived from RNA transcripts. An initial RT-PCR round employing HTBI primers preceded a second-round multiplex PCR. Each CDR3 protein is one row after TCRdb ran MiXCR on the multiplex PCR reads. The table lists around 400,000 distinct CDR3 sequences, around 20% of them singletons. Exclusion covered patients with other autoimmune diseases or uncontrolled infections (as well as pregnancy or lactation).

The V and J genes are TRBV6-1 and TRBJ1-5; D perhaps matches TRBD1 (6 bases). The specimen was peripheral blood. The clonotype was recovered from a woman aged 18-35 years with stable Graves' hyperthyroidism. CDR3 nucleotides: TGTGCCAGCAGTGCTCCCAGGGGAGTGGGTCAGCCCCAGCATTTT. Translating it yields CASSAPRGVGQPQHF.